This is a list of T cell receptor beta chains from one sample in a study of regulatory T cells in long-lasting Graves disease. TCRdb called the multiplex PCR reads again in MiXCR, with one record for every CDR3 protein. The sample lists roughly 500,000 distinct CDR3 sequences; 20% to 25% were seen once. The sample consisted of peripheral blood mononuclear cells (PBMCs), taken when the disease was refractory, from a patient treated with antithyroid drugs. Receptors originate from a female donor with Graves disease. Both conserved end residues are part of each CDR3. A D gene is named only where the DNA matches it firmly. A clone size is listed for some rows: how often the clone was seen (once, few, many), or a class if it is expanded.

v_call	j_call	clone_size	d_call	cdr3_nt	cdr3_aa
TRBV24-1	TRBJ2-3	NA	NA	TGTGCCACCAGTGATTCGGGCTTCGCTGAGGGCACAGATACGCAGTATTTT	CATSDSGFAEGTDTQYF
TRBV15	TRBJ1-1	many	NA	TGTGCCACCAGCACTCGGGTAGGGAAGGATGAAGCTTTCTTT	CATSTRVGKDEAFF
TRBV5-1	TRBJ1-3	NA	NA	TGCGCCAGCATGTGGGGAGAATCTGGAAACACCATATATTTT	CASMWGESGNTIYF
TRBV29-1	TRBJ2-5	NA	NA	TGCAGCGTATCTAGCGAATCAAGTGAGACCCAGTACTTC	CSVSSESSETQYF
TRBV7-8	TRBJ1-2	many	TRBD1	TGTGCCAGCAGCTTAGGGGACAGGAGGAACGCCTATGGCTACACCTTC	CASSLGDRRNAYGYTF
TRBV6-1	TRBJ1-6	NA	NA	TGTGCCAGCAGTGGCGGGGGGAGCTCCTATAATTCACCCCTCCACTTT	CASSGGGSSYNSPLHF
TRBV11-2	TRBJ1-2	NA	TRBD1	TGTGCCAGCAGGCCCCCCGGGACAGTGAAATATGGCTACACCTTC	CASRPPGTVKYGYTF
TRBV5-5	TRBJ1-2	many	TRBD1	TGTGCCAGCAGCCCTTTAGGGGGCGGCTACACCTTC	CASSPLGGGYTF
TRBV29-1	TRBJ1-2	many	NA	TGCAGCGTTCAGCTCCCAAACTATGGCTACACCTTC	CSVQLPNYGYTF
TRBV7-2	TRBJ1-3	few	TRBD1	TGTGCCAGCAGCTCCTGGACAGGGGGGTCTTCGGTTGGAAACACCATATATTTT	CASSSWTGGSSVGNTIYF
TRBV4-1	TRBJ1-1	NA	TRBD1	TGCGCCAGCAGCCCAGAGACCGGGACAGGGCAGAACACTGAAGCTTTCTTT	CASSPETGTGQNTEAFF
TRBV11-3	TRBJ1-4	many	NA	TGTGCCAGCAGACGGGGCGAAAAACTGTTTTTT	CASRRGEKLFF
TRBV7-2	TRBJ1-1	NA	TRBD1	TGTGCCAGCAGCGAAGACCCTATTGGCCGGGTAGGGGGCTTAACTGAAGCTTTCTTT	CASSEDPIGRVGGLTEAFF
TRBV10-3	TRBJ2-7	NA	TRBD1	TGTGCCATCAGTGAGGAGGGGGCGGCCTCCTACGAGCAGTACTTC	CAISEEGAASYEQYF
TRBV24-1	TRBJ1-1	few	NA	TGTGCCACCAGTGACCCGGACGGTCTAGAAGCTTTCTTT	CATSDPDGLEAFF
TRBV27	TRBJ1-6	many	TRBD1	TGTGCCAGCAGTTTAAGGGACAGGGGTTCACCCCTCCACTTT	CASSLRDRGSPLHF
TRBV28	TRBJ2-7	many	NA	TGTGCCAGCAGTCGAGGTGGGCCACCGTTGGGCGAGCAGTACTTC	CASSRGGPPLGEQYF
TRBV25-1	TRBJ1-1	NA	NA	TGTGCCAGCAGTGGGAAACAGGGGAACACTGAAGCTTTCTTT	CASSGKQGNTEAFF
TRBV5-1	TRBJ2-7	NA	TRBD2	TGCGCCAGCAGCCCTTCAGCGGGGTCCTACGAGCAGTACTTC	CASSPSAGSYEQYF
TRBV3-1	TRBJ2-5	many	NA	TGTGCCAGCAGCCCTGAGGTAGAGACCCAGTACTTC	CASSPEVETQYF
TRBV12-3/TRBV12-4	TRBJ2-7	few	NA	TGTGCCAGCAGTTTTAATCCCGGGGATTCCTACGAGCAGTACTTC	CASSFNPGDSYEQYF
TRBV2	TRBJ2-3	NA	NA	TGTGCCAGCGAAGGGGCTGGCACAGATACGCAGTATTTT	CASEGAGTDTQYF
TRBV9	TRBJ2-5	NA	TRBD2	TGTGCCAGCAGCGGCAAGGCTAGCGGGGGGCAAGAGACCCAGTACTTC	CASSGKASGGQETQYF
TRBV11-3	TRBJ2-5	few	TRBD2	TGTGCCAGCAGCTTCGGACTAGCGGGAGTCCGGGAGACCCAGTACTTC	CASSFGLAGVRETQYF
TRBV12-3/TRBV12-4	TRBJ1-5	many	TRBD1	TGTGCCAGCAGATCCGGGACAGGGGGCTTTCAGCCCCAGCATTTT	CASRSGTGGFQPQHF
TRBV28	TRBJ2-7	many	NA	TGTGCCAGCAGTCTTGGGCCCAAGCAAGAGCAGTACTTC	CASSLGPKQEQYF
TRBV29-1	TRBJ1-2	many	NA	TGCAGCGGCGGGGATAACTATGGCTACACCTTC	CSGGDNYGYTF